This TCR beta chain was sequenced in a study of T cell responses to AZD1222 COVID-19 vaccine. Findings and caveats of the study: Sampling captured repertoires only after the peak T cell response.

A word on this clone: Its antigen is still unknown.

Assay used: immunoSEQ multiplex PCR; TCRdb lists only in-frame clones, some missing. The sample consists of around 130,000 clones, about 90% of them appearing once. This CDR3 has 17 amino acids. Unmatched junction bases numbered 8, after V lost 3 bases and J lost 7 bases. CDR1 and CDR2 (germline): SGHAT, FQNNGV. This sequence was found in an adult who received the AZD1222 COVID-19 vaccine. The chain links TRBV11-2 to TRBJ2-1; 14 bases match TRBD2. This material consisted of peripheral blood, taken 28 days after the second AZD1222 dose. The CDR3 region has the DNA TGTGCCAGCAGCTTCCTCTCCGGGACTAGCGGGAGTAATGAGCAGTTCTTC. This sequence encodes CASSFLSGTSGSNEQFF.